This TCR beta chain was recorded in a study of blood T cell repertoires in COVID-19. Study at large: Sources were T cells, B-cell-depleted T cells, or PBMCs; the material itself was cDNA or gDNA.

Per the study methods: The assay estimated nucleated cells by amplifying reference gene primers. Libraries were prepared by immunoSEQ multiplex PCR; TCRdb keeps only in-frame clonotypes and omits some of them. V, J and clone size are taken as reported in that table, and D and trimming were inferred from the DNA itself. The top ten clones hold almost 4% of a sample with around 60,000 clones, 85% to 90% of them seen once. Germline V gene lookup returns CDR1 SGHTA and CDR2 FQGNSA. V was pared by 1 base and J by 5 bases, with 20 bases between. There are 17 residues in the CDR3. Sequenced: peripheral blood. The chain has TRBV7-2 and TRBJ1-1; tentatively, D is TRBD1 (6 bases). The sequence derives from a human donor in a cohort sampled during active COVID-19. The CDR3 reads CASSLDMAGEGKTEAFF. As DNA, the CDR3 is TGTGCCAGCAGCTTAGATATGGCAGGGGAAGGGAAAACTGAAGCTTTCTTT.